This passage covers 16 T cell receptor beta chains from one sample sequenced in a study of human T cells and chemical hapten exposure (dated by TCRdb to the early 2020s). The label giving this sample's time point can be read as: patch test 1, 2 weeks after DPC sensitization. The intended sense of this specimen's treatment or condition label: therapeutic diphenylcyclopropenone sensitization with weekly scalp DPC. Receptors were amplified or captured by RACE. Sequenced using a NextSeq 500. TCRdb reanalyzed the raw reads on its own, using fastp at Q25 for trimming and MiXCR for clone calling, and kept in-frame beta chains. All rows with the same CDR3 protein become a single entry with the most common DNA and genes. For this sample the table gives 45,000 to 60,000 distinct CDR3 sequences, of which around 9.3% were detected only once. Of the sample, 13% is held by the ten largest clones. The sequencing used whole blood, collected in connection with sensitization to the hapten diphenylcyclopropenone (DPC). Receptors were obtained from a woman aged 40 to 55 with alopecia areata. Some clones in this sample may be carry-over from other donors' samples.

This clonotype turned up a few times. V gene TRBV28 combines with J gene TRBJ2-1; D gene uncertain. There are 11 residues in the CDR3. The V gene's germline CDR1 is MDHEN and CDR2 SYDVKM. The V end lost 7 bases, the J end lost 8 bases, and 9 bases lay between the germline ends. The CDR3 sequence is CASKAVYEQFF. Written as DNA, the CDR3 is TGTGCCAGCAAGGCAGTCTATGAGCAGTTCTTC.

There are a few counts of this clonotype. The gene calls are TRBV4-1 and TRBJ2-2, with 9 bases fitting TRBD1. The germline V gene has CDR1 MGHRA and CDR2 YSYEKL. With 5 bases clipped from V and 5 bases from J, the junction kept 6 bases outside the gene matches. CDR3 length: 15 residues. The CDR3 DNA sequence: TGCGCCAGCAGCTCACAGGGGGCGCGTACCGGGGAGCTGTTTTTT. This translates into CASSSQGARTGELFF.

This clonotype was picked up many times. The chain recombines TRBV6-2 or TRBV6-3 with TRBJ1-2, with 7 bases that match TRBD1. CDR3 length: 14 residues. J was trimmed by 4 bases and V by 0 bases; bases with no gene match: 2. Germline loops: CDR1 MNHEY, CDR2 SVGEGT. The CDR3 protein is CASSYSGQVYGYTF. Written as DNA, the CDR3 is TGTGCCAGCAGTTACTCCGGACAGGTCTATGGCTACACCTTC.

The DNA for the CDR3 is TGTGCCAGCAGTTTCAGGCGGGGGGCGGGCACGCAGTATTTT. This translates into CASSFRRGAGTQYF. V usage is TRBV12-3 or TRBV12-4 and J usage is TRBJ2-3, with TRBD2 matching over 8 bases. The CDR3 runs to 14 residues. V lost 3 bases to trimming and J lost 9 bases; unmatched junction nucleotides: 8.

Points on this clonotype: Compared with germline, one end of the junction differs, possibly owing to a read error. The chain links TRBV11-2 to TRBJ2-1, with TRBD2 identical over 15 bases. The CDR3 consists of 14 residues. Germline CDR1 is SGHAT and CDR2 is FQNNGV. The DNA of the CDR3 is TGTGCCGGCAGCCGGACTAGCGGGGGGGCCGGGAAGTTCTTC. Residues: CAGSRTSGGAGKFF.

This clonotype was counted a few times. The genes are TRBV29-1 and TRBJ1-1; D ambiguous. Germline lookup yields CDR1 SQVTM and CDR2 ANQGSEA. The CDR3 consists of 17 residues. V lost 6 bases and J lost 0, with 23 bases in between. CDR3: CSVSKGIAANMNTEAFF. DNA of the CDR3: TGCAGCGTGAGTAAGGGCATAGCAGCGAACATGAACACTGAAGCTTTCTTT.

This clonotype was counted ten times or more. J is TRBJ1-1 and V is TRBV6-2 or TRBV6-3; D is unclear. Germline lookup yields CDR1 MNHEY and CDR2 SVGEGT. This CDR3 is built from 13 residues. The V end was cut by 3 bases, the J end by 9 bases, with 14 bases between. The CDR3 region is CASSYPGSTQAFF. The CDR3 nucleotides read TGTGCCAGCAGTTATCCGGGGTCTACGCAAGCTTTCTTT.

This clonotype showed up just a few times. The gene calls are TRBV6-5 and TRBJ1-2, with D unclear. Germline V gene sequence: CDR1 MNHEY, CDR2 SVGAGI. Trimming removed 6 bases from V and 0 bases from J, with 14 bases in between. The CDR3 totals 15 residues. In DNA form, the CDR3 reads TGTGCCAGCAGCCCGGGCCGACTCCCTAACTATGGCTACACCTTC. It is translated as CASSPGRLPNYGYTF.

This clonotype showed up many times. V and J are TRBV5-1 and TRBJ1-1; the D gene is possibly TRBD1 (5 bases). Germline V gene sequence: CDR1 SGHRS, CDR2 YFSETQ. V gave up 4 bases and J gave up 0 bases, with 10 bases separating them. The CDR3 has 14 amino acids. DNA for the CDR3: TGCGCCAGCAGCGTGGGACTGATGAACACTGAAGCTTTCTTT. It codes for CASSVGLMNTEAFF. The full variable domain, completed using reference TRBV5-1 and TRBJ1-1, is KAGVTQTPRYLIKTRGQQVTLSCSPISGHRSVSWYQQTPGQGLQFLFEYFSETQRNKGNFPGRFSGRQFSNSRSEMNVSTLELGDSALYLCASSVGLMNTEAFFGQGTRLTVV.

The V gene is TRBV5-1, the J gene TRBJ2-2; 8 bases line up with TRBD1. CDR1 and CDR2 (germline): SGHRS, YFSETQ. Unmatched junction bases numbered 7, after V lost 4 bases and J lost 5 bases. This CDR3 has 15 residues. In DNA, the CDR3 is TGCGCCAGCAGCCCCGGACAGGGCGAGACCGGGGAGCTGTTTTTT. This codes for CASSPGQGETGELFF.

This clonotype came up a few times. The V gene is TRBV2, the J gene TRBJ2-7; D gene unclear. The CDR3 covers 13 residues. V gave up 4 bases and J gave up 5 bases, with 12 bases separating them. The germline gives CDR1 SNHLY, CDR2 FYNNEI. CDR3 loop: CASSGEGYNEQYF. DNA for the CDR3: TGTGCCAGCAGTGGCGAAGGGTACAACGAGCAGTACTTC.

This clonotype was recorded many times. V and J are TRBV7-9 and TRBJ1-5; D gene uncertain. V was clipped by 2 bases and J by 1 base, with 0 bases between them. The CDR3 is 12 amino acids. Germline V gene sequence: CDR1 SEHNR, CDR2 FQNEAQ (reference sequence). The CDR3, as DNA: TGTGCCAGCAGCTTAAGCAATCAGCCCCAGCATTTT. Protein sequence: CASSLSNQPQHF.

Concerning this clonotype: A much larger clone lies one base from this, so it may be a read error. This chain uses TRBV5-5 with TRBJ2-1, with a possible D match to TRBD1 (6 bases). Germline V gene lookup returns CDR1 SGHKS and CDR2 YYEKEE (reference sequence). V was shortened by 0 bases and J by 3 bases, with 16 bases between the two germline ends. The CDR3 has 17 amino acids. The CDR3 DNA reads TGTGCCAGCAGCTTGGCGGTGGGGACAAAAGACTACAATGAGCAGTTCTTC. This codes for CASSLAVGTKDYNEQFF. Looking up the rest from reference TRBV5-5 and TRBJ2-1 gives the full variable domain: DAGVTQSPTHLIKTRGQQVTLRCSPISGHKSVSWYQQVLGQGPQFIFQYYEKEERGRGNFPDRFSARQFPNYSSELNVNALLLGDSALYLCASSLAVGTKDYNEQFFGPGTRLTVL.

This clonotype was counted a few times. The CDR3 is CASSLDLFPGTGDSKETQYF. CDR3 coding DNA: TGTGCCAGCAGCTTAGATCTTTTTCCCGGGACAGGGGATTCCAAAGAGACCCAGTACTTC. The V and J genes are TRBV7-8 and TRBJ2-5, with 10 bases that match TRBD1. The CDR3 contains 20 residues. Per the germline V gene, CDR1 is SGHVS and CDR2 is FQNEAQ. The J segment lost 3 bases and the V segment lost 1 base, leaving 17 bases of the junction unmatched.

J is TRBJ2-3 and V is TRBV7-2; unclear D gene. Germline values: CDR1 SGHTA, CDR2 FQGNSA. The CDR3 is 13 amino acids. The V end lost 5 bases, the J end lost 6 bases, and 12 bases lay between the germline ends. The CDR3 nucleotides read TGTGCCAGCAGCCCCCTCCCTGGGGATACGCAGTATTTT. Translating gives CASSPLPGDTQYF.

The V gene is TRBV20-1, the J gene TRBJ2-7; D is possibly TRBD2 (5 bases). This CDR3 region has 13 residues. Trimming shortened V by 4 bases and J by 0 bases, and 10 bases separated the two germline ends. Germline-derived CDR1 and CDR2 are DFQATT and SNEGSKA (reference sequence). CDR3 sequence (DNA): TGCAGTGCTAAGTTAGGGAGCTCCTACGAGCAGTACTTC. It is translated as CSAKLGSSYEQYF.